This TCR beta chain was documented in a study of human T cells and chemical hapten exposure. Study-wide points: With regard to DPC sensitization, TCRs above 1 in 1000 frequency did not change. Alopecia affecting every donor means their immune response may not match healthy people's.

This clonotype appeared a few times. Its target is unknown. Via MiXCR, TCRdb re-called the RACE reads, giving one row per CDR3 protein. Of some 84,000 distinct CDR3 sequences in the sample, 10% to 14% were seen once. The V and J ends lost 0 bases and 6 bases respectively, with 5 bases between them. The germline CDR1 and CDR2 sequences are SGHRS and YFSETQ. This CDR3 is built from 12 residues. As to time point: patch test 3, about 24 weeks after DPC sensitization. Treatment described: therapeutic diphenylcyclopropenone sensitization with weekly scalp DPC. This TCR was recovered from a woman aged 50 to 65 with alopecia areata. Some clones in this sample may be carry-over from other donors' samples. The sample was whole blood, taken in connection with sensitization to the hapten diphenylcyclopropenone (DPC). This chain joins TRBV5-1 and TRBJ2-3; no definite D call. This chain's CDR3 is CASSLVRDTQYF. CDR3 DNA: TGCGCCAGCAGCTTGGTAAGGGATACGCAGTATTTT.